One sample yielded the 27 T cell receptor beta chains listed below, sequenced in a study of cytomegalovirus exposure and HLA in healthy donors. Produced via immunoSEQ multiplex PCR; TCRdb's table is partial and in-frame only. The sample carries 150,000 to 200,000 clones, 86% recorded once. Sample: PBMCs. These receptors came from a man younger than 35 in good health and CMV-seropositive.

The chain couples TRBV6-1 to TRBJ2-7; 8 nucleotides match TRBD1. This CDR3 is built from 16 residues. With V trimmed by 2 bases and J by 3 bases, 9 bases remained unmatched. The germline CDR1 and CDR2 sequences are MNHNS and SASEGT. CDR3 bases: TGTGCCAGCAGTGAAAACCCGAGACAGGGGTTCTACGAGCAGTACTTC. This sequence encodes CASSENPRQGFYEQYF.

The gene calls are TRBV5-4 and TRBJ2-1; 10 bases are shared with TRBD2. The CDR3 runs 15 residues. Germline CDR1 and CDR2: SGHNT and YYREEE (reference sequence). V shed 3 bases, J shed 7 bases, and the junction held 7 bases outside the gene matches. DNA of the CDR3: TGTGCCAGCAGCTCCAGGACTAGCGGAGGGAATGAGCAGTTCTTC. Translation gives CASSSRTSGGNEQFF.

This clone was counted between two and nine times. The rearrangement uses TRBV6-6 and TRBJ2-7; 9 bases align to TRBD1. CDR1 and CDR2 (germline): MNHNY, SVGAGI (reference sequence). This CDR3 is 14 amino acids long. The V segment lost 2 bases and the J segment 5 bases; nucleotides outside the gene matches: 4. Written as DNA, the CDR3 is TGTGCCAGCAGTTACAGGACAGGGGCGAACGAGCAGTACTTC. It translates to CASSYRTGANEQYF.

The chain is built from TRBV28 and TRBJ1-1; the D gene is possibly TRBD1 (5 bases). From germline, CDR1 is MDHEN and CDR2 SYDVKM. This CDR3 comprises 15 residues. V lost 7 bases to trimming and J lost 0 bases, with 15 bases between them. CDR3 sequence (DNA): TGTGCCAGCATTCAACCGGGGGAGGTGAACACTGAAGCTTTCTTT. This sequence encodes CASIQPGEVNTEAFF.

The CDR3 here is CSVEEGTGSVEQFF. CDR3 bases: TGCAGCGTTGAAGAAGGGACAGGATCTGTTGAGCAGTTCTTC. The chain employs TRBV29-1 and TRBJ2-1; the match to TRBD1 covers 8 bases. Germline V lookup: CDR1 SQVTM, CDR2 ANQGSEA. J lost 9 bases, V lost 0 bases, and 7 bases had no gene match. This CDR3 has 14 amino acids.

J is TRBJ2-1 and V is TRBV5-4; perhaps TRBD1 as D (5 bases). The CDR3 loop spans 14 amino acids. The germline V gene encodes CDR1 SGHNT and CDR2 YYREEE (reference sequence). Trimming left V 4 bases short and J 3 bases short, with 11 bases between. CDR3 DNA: TGTGCCAGCAGCGCCAACAGGCTCTACAATGAGCAGTTCTTC. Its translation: CASSANRLYNEQFF.

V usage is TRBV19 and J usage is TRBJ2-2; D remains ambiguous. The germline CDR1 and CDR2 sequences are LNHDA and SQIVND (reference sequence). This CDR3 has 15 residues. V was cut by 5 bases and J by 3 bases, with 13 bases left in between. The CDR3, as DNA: TGTGCCAGTAGTGTCCAGGTGGTGCACACCGGGGAGCTGTTTTTT. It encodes CASSVQVVHTGELFF.

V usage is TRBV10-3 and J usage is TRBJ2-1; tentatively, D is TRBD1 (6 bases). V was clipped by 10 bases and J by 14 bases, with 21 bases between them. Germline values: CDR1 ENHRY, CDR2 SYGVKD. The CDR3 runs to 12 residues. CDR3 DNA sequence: TGTGCCACAAGGGAAACAGGGTTAGATGAGTTCTTC. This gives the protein CATRETGLDEFF.

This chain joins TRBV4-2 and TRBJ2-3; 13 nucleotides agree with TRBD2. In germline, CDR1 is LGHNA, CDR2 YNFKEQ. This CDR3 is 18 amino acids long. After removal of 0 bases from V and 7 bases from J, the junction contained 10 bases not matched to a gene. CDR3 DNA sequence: TGTGCCAGCAGCCAAGAATCCCCCACTAGCGGGAGGGTGAATACGCAGTATTTT. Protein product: CASSQESPTSGRVNTQYF.

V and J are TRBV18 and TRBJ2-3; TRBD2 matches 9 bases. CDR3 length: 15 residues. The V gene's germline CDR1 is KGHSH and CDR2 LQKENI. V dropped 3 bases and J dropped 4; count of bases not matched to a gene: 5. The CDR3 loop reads CASSPLAGASDTQYF. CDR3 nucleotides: TGTGCCAGCTCACCCTTAGCGGGGGCCTCAGATACGCAGTATTTT.

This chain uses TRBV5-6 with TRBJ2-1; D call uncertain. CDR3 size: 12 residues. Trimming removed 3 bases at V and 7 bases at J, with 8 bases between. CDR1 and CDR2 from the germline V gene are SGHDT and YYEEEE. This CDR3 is CASSSYSNEQFF. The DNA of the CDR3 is TGTGCCAGCAGCTCTTATTCTAATGAGCAGTTCTTC.

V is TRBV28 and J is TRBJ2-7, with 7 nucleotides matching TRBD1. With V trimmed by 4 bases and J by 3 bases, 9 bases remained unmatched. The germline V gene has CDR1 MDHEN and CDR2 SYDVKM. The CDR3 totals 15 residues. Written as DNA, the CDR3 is TGTGCCAGCAGTTCATCTTCCGCAGGGGGCTACGAGCAGTACTTC. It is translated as CASSSSSAGGYEQYF.

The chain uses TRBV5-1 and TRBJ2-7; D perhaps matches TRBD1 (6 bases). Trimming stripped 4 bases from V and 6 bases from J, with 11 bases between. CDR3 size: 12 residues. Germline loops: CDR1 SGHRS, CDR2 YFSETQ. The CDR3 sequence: CASSPGHAEQYF. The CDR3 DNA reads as TGCGCCAGCAGCCCGGGACACGCCGAGCAGTACTTC.

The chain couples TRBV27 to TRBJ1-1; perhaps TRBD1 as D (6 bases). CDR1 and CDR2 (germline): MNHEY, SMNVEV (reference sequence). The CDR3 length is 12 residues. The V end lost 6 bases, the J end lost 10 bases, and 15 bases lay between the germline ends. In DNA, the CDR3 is TGTGCCAGCAGCACGGGAGGGGGGCTAGCTTTCTTT. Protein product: CASSTGGGLAFF.

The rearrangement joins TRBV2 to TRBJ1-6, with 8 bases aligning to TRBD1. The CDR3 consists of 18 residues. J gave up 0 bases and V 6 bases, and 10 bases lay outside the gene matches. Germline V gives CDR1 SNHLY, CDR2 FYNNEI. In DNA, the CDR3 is TGTGCCAGCAGGCCGGGACAGGTCGCCCCCTCCTATAATTCACCCCTCCACTTT. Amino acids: CASRPGQVAPSYNSPLHF.

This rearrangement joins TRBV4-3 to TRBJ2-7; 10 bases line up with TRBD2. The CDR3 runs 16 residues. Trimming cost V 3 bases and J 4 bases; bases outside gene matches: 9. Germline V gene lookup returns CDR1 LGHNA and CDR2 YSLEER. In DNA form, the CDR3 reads TGCGCCAGCAGCCAGGGAAGCGGGGGGGCCGGGTACGAGCAGTACTTC. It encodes CASSQGSGGAGYEQYF.

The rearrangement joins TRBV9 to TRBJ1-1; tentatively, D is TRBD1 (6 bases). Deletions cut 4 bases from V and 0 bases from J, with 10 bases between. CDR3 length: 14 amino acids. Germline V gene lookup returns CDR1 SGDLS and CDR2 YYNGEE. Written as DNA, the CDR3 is TGTGCCAGCAGCAAGACAGGCCTGAACACTGAAGCTTTCTTT. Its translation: CASSKTGLNTEAFF.

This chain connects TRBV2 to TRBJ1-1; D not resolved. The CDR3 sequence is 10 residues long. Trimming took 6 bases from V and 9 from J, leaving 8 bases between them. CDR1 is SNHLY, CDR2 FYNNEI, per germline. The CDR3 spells CASRADQAFF. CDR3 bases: TGTGCCAGCAGGGCGGATCAAGCTTTCTTT.

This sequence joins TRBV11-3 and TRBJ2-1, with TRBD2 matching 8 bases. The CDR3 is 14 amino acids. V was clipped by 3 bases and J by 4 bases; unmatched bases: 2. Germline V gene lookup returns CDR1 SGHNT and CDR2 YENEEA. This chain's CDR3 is CASSLGGGYNEQFF. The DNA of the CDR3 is TGTGCCAGCAGCTTGGGCGGGGGGTACAATGAGCAGTTCTTC.

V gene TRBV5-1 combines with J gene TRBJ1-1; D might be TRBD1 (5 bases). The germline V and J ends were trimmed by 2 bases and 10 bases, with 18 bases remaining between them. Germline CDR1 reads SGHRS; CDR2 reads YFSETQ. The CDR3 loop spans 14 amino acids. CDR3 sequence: CASSFRTRAMGAFF. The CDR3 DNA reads TGCGCCAGCAGCTTCCGGACCAGGGCGATGGGAGCTTTCTTT.

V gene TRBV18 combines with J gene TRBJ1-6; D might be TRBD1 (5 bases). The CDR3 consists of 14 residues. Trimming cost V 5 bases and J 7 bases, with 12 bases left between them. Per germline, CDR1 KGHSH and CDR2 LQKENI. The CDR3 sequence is CASSGQGHNSPLHF. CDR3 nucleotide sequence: TGTGCCAGCTCAGGACAAGGTCACAATTCACCCCTCCACTTT.

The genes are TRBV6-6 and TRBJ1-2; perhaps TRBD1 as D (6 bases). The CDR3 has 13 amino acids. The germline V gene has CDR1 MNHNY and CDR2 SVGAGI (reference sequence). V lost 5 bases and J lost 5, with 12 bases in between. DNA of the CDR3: TGTGCCAGCAGTCTAGGGGGGGGGTATGGCTACACCTTC. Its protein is CASSLGGGYGYTF.

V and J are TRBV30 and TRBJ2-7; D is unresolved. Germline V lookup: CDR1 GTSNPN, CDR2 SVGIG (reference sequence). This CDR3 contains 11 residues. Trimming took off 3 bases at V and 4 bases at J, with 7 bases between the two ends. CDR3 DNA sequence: TGTGCCTGGAGCGCCGGGTACGAGCAGTACTTC. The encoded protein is CAWSAGYEQYF.

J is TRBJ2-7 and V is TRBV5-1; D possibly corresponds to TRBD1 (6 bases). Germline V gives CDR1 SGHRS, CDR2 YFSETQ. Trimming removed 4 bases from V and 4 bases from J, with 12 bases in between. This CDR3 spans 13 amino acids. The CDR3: CASSPGERYEQYF. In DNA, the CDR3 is TGCGCCAGCAGCCCAGGGGAAAGGTACGAGCAGTACTTC.

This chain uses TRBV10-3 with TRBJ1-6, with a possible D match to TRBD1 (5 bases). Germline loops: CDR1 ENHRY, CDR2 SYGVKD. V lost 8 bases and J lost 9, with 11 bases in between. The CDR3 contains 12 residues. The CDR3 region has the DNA TGTGCCATCGGGGCCCCTAGTTCACCCCTCCACTTT. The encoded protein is CAIGAPSSPLHF.

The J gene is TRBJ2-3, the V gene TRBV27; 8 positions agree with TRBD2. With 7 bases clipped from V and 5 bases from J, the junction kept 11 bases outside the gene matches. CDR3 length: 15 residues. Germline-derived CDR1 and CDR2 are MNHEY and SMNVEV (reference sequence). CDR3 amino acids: CASTPRGGRGDTQYF. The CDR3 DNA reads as TGTGCCAGCACCCCACGGGGGGGGCGGGGAGATACGCAGTATTTT.

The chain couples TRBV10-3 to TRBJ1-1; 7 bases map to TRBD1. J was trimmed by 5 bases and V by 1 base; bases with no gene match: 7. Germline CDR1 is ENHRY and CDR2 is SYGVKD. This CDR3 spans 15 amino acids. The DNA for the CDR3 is TGTGCCATCAGTGAGTGGACAGGTAGGGGAACTGAAGCTTTCTTT. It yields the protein CAISEWTGRGTEAFF.